The 7 T cell receptor beta chains in this list originate from one sample, sequenced in a study of shared clonotypes between healthy human individuals. Produced via immunoSEQ multiplex PCR; TCRdb's table is partial and in-frame only. The table shows roughly 490,000 clones, with about three quarters occurring only once. The sample taken for sequencing was PBMCs. The receptors were sampled from a woman aged 40 to 50 in good health. Some clones in this sample may be carry-over from other donors' samples.

This chain links TRBV2 with TRBJ2-1, with D tentatively TRBD1 (5 bases). The germline V gene has CDR1 SNHLY and CDR2 FYNNEI. V lost 5 bases and J 9 bases, leaving 11 bases between the germline ends. The CDR3 covers 12 residues. CDR3 in DNA: TGTGCCAGCAGTTTCCAGGGCGTTGAGCAGTTCTTC. This codes for CASSFQGVEQFF.

The chain is built from TRBV2 and TRBJ1-2; 8 positions agree with TRBD1. This CDR3 contains 14 residues. V lost 6 bases, J lost 8 bases, and 11 bases stayed unmatched. The germline V gene has CDR1 SNHLY and CDR2 FYNNEI. CDR3 loop: CASSQGQALLGYTF. DNA of the CDR3: TGTGCCAGCAGCCAGGGACAGGCGCTATTGGGCTACACCTTC.

This clone occurred once. The CDR3 region has the DNA TGTGCCAGCAGCTTAAACAGGGGTGAAAATGAGCAGTTCTTC. This gives the protein CASSLNRGENEQFF. The chain carries TRBV11-2 and TRBJ2-1, with 7 positions matching TRBD1. Germline-derived CDR1 and CDR2 are SGHAT and FQNNGV. The CDR3 has 14 residues. The trim removed 2 bases at V and 7 bases at J, leaving 5 bases unmatched.

The chain employs TRBV7-3 and TRBJ2-1, with 8 bases fitting TRBD1. Looked up from germline, CDR1 is SGHTA and CDR2 is FQGTGA. V dropped 5 bases and J dropped 4; count of bases not matched to a gene: 1. This CDR3 comprises 13 residues. CDR3 sequence reads: CASSRTGYNEQFF. Here the CDR3 DNA reads TGTGCCAGCAGCCGGACAGGGTACAATGAGCAGTTCTTC.

The V gene is TRBV30, the J gene TRBJ1-1; weak D call: TRBD1 (6 bases). Trimming stripped 2 bases from V and 0 bases from J, with 16 bases between. Germline CDR1 is GTSNPN and CDR2 is SVGIG (reference sequence). The CDR3 spans 16 residues. The CDR3 sequence is CAWSRAQGIMNTEAFF. CDR3 sequence (DNA): TGTGCCTGGAGTAGAGCCCAGGGGATCATGAACACTGAAGCTTTCTTT.

This clone was counted between two and nine times. Written as DNA, the CDR3 is TGTGCCAGCAGTTACTCAGGGTACGGCTACACCTTC. This encodes CASSYSGYGYTF. V and J are TRBV6-6 and TRBJ1-2; D is unclear. V was cut by 0 bases and J by 8 bases, with 7 bases left in between. Germline V lookup: CDR1 MNHNY, CDR2 SVGAGI (reference sequence). CDR3 size: 12 residues.

The CDR3 DNA follows: TGCAGCGCCCTACGGACAGACACCCTTATAGGGACCTTC. Protein product: CSALRTDTLIGTF. The chain combines TRBV29-1 with TRBJ1-2; a weak D match, TRBD1 (6 bases). The CDR3 loop spans 13 amino acids. Germline assignment: CDR1 SQVTM and CDR2 ANQGSEA. Trimming took 7 bases from V and 14 from J, leaving 26 bases between them.